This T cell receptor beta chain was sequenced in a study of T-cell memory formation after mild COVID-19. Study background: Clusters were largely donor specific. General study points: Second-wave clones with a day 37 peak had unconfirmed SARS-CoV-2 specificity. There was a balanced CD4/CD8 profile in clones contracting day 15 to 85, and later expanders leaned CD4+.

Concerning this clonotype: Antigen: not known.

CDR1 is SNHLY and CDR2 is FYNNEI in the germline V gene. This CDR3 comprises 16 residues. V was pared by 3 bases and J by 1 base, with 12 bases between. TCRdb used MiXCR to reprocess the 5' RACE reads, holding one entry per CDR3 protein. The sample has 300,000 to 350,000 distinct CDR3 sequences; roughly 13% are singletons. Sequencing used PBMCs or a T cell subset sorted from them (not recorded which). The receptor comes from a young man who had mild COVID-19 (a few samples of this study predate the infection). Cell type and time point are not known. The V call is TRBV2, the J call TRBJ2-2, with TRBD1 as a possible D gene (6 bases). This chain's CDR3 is CASSDGTPGNTGELFF. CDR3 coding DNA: TGTGCCAGCAGTGACGGGACACCGGGGAACACCGGGGAGCTGTTTTTT.